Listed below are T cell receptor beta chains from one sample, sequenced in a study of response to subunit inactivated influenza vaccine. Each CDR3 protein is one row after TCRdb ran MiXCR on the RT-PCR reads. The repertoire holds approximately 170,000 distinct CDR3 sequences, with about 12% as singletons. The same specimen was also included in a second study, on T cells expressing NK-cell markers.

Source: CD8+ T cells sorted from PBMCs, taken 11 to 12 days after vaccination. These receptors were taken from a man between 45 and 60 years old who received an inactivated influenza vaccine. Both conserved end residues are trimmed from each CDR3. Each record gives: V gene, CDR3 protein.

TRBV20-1	SARAGASGSPSYNEQF
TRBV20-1	SAREQSSYEQY
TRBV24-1	ATSDPRTSGRVGYNEQF
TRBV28	ASSPQDNEQF
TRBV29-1	SARDRNTGELF
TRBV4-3	ASSQELGRGSAYEQY
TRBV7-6	ASSPPSGTKTQY
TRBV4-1	ASSPRTGAIGELF
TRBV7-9	ASSSGQGATNNEQF
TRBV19	ASSPDELDRRDGETQY
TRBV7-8	ASSSYSGGPYEQY
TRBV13	ASSFGLAGGVYEQY
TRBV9	ASSGSGTSAPYEQY
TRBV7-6	ASSLVGAGSYEQY
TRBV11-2	ASRPLGDRYEQY
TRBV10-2	ASSVMGGAGTEAF
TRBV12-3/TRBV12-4	ASSGGGARNEQF
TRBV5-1	ASSLTWTGDSEQY
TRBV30	AWSDNTYTDTQY
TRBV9	ASSMKGQPNTGELF
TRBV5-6	ASSLLEGPNTEAF
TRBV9	ASSPGGQGHTGELF
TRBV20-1	SAGDRDGTGANVLT
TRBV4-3	ASSQNGAGGETQY
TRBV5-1	ASSLVTLNEQF
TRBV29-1	SVVPLINTDTQY
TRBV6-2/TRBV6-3	ASSYGSGRGYT
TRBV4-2	ASSQEAGIYEQY